The sequence of this TCR beta chain was determined in a study of T cell repertoires in cytomegalovirus infection. The wider study: Shared public TCR beta signatures pointed to both CMV infection and a matching HLA type.

This clonotype has a handful of counts. Its cognate antigen is unknown. Study results and limitations: CMV-specific HLA-C-restricted TCR beta clonotypes dominated the ex vivo response. Frequencies of public TCR beta families were cumulated, and this identified carriers of CMV plus the relevant HLA.

TCRdb re-called the reads with MiXCR, one entry per CDR3 protein. The table has some 450,000 distinct CDR3 sequences, approximately 31% seen once. Sequencing was carried out using PBMCs. The sequence was obtained from a human donor in good health (CMV status not recorded). Some clones in this sample may be carry-over from other donors' samples.

Written as DNA, the CDR3 is TGTGCCAGCAGCTTGTTCGGGGAGCTGTTTTTT. This codes for CASSLFGELFF. This chain links TRBV7-2 with TRBJ2-2, with unresolved D. This CDR3 contains 11 residues. The ends were cut back, 3 bases at V and 7 bases at J, with 3 bases in the middle. Germline assignment: CDR1 SGHTA and CDR2 FQGNSA.